This T cell receptor beta chain was captured in a study of shared clonotypes between healthy human individuals. Turning to the study itself: Contributing individuals were a couple of females and a few males aged 18 to 49. The plates for each donor numbered three CD4 naive, three CD4 memory, two CD8 naive and one CD8 memory.

With 1 base removed from V and 0 bases from J, the gap between germline ends came to 7 bases. Per germline, CDR1 SGHTA and CDR2 FQGNSA. The CDR3 is 15 amino acids. Naive CD4+ cells were CD45RA-selected; the remaining cells were memory. Data came from immunoSEQ multiplex PCR; TCRdb stores just in-frame clones and leaves some out. The repertoire includes around 2.5 million clones, 93% of them detected once, and 0.36% sits in the top ten. The chain combines TRBV7-2 with TRBJ2-1; the D is unclear. This clonotype originated in a man in his late teens or twenties in good health. Some clones in this sample may be carry-over from other donors' samples. Sequenced input: naive CD4+ T cells from PBMCs. Subset given: CD45RA+ positively selected. CDR3 coding DNA: TGTGCCAGCAGCTTAGATTTTAGCTCCTACAATGAGCAGTTCTTC. Translated, it gives CASSLDFSSYNEQFF.